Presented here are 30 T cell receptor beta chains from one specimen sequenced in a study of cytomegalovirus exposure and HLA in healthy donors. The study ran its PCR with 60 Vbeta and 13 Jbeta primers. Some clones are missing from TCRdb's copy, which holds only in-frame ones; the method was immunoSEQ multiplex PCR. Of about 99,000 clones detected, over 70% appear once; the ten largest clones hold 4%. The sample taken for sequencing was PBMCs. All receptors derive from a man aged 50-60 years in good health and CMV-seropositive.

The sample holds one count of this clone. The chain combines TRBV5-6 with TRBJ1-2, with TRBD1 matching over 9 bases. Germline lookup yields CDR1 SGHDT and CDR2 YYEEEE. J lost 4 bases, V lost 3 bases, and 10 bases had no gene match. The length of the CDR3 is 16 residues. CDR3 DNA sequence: TGTGCCAGCAGCTCGGGACCGGGACAGGGTGTCTATGGCTACACCTTC. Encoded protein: CASSSGPGQGVYGYTF.

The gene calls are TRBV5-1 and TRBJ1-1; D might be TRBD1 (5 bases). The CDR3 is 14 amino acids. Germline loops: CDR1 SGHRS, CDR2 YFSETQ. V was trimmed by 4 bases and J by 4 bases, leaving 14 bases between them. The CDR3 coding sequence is TGCGCCAGCAGCACGCAGACCGACAGCACTGAAGCTTTCTTT. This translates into CASSTQTDSTEAFF. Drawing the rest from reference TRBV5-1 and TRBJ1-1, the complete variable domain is KAGVTQTPRYLIKTRGQQVTLSCSPISGHRSVSWYQQTPGQGLQFLFEYFSETQRNKGNFPGRFSGRQFSNSRSEMNVSTLELGDSALYLCASSTQTDSTEAFFGQGTRLTVV.

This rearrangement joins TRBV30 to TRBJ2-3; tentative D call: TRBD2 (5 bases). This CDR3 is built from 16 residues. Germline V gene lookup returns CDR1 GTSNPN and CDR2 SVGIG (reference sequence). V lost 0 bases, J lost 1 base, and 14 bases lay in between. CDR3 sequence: CAWSVPRAGGTDTQYF. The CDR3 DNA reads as TGTGCCTGGAGTGTACCGCGGGCAGGAGGCACAGATACGCAGTATTTT.

This CDR3 is CASSQGVAGGTFTGELFF. The CDR3 DNA follows: TGTGCCAGCAGCCAAGGCGTAGCGGGAGGGACTTTCACCGGGGAGCTGTTTTTT. The J gene is TRBJ2-2, the V gene TRBV14; 11 nucleotides agree with TRBD2. This CDR3 comprises 18 residues. The J segment lost 4 bases and the V segment lost 1 base, leaving 8 bases of the junction unmatched. CDR1 SGHDN and CDR2 FVKESK come from the germline V gene.

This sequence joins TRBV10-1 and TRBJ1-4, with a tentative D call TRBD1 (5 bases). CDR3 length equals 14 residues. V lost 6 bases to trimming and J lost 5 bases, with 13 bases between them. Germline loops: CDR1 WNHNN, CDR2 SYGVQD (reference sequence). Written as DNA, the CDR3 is TGCGCCAGCAGGCGGACACTTGACAATGAAAAACTGTTTTTT. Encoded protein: CASRRTLDNEKLFF.

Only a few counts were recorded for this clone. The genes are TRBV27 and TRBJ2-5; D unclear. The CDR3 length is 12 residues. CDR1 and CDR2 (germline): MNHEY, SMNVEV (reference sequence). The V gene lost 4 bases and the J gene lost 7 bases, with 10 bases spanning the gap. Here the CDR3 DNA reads TGTGCCAGCAGTTCATCCTCTAGGACCCAGTACTTC. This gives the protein CASSSSSRTQYF.

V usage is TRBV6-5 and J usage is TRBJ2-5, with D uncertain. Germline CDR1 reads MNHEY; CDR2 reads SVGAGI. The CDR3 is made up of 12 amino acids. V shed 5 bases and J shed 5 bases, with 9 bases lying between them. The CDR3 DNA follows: TGTGCCAGCAGTGTTAGCCGGGAGACCCAGTACTTC. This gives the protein CASSVSRETQYF.

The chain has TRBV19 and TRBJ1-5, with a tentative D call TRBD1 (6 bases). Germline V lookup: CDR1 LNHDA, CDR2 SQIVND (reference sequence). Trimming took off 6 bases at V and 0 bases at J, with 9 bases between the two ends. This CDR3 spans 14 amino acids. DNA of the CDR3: TGTGCCAGTAGCGGGACACATAGCAATCAGCCCCAGCATTTT. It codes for CASSGTHSNQPQHF.

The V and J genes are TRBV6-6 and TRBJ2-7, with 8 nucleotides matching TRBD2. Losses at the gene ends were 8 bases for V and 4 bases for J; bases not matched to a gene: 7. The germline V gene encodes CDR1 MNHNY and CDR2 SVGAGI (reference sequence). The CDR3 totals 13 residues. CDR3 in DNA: TGTGCCAGCGGGCGGGAGGAGAGGTACGAGCAGTACTTC. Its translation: CASGREERYEQYF.

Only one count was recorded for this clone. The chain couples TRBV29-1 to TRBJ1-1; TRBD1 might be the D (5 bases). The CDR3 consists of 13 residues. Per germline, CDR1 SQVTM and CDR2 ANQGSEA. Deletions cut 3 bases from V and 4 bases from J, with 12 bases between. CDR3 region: CSVEAGRGTEAFF. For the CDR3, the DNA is TGCAGCGTTGAGGCAGGGAGGGGCACTGAAGCTTTCTTT.

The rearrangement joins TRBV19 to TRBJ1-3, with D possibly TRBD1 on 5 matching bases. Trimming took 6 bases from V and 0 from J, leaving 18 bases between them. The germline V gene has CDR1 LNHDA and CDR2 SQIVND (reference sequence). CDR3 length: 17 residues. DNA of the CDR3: TGTGCCAGTAGCCCACTTCCCCCCGACAGCTCTGGAAACACCATATATTTT. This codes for CASSPLPPDSSGNTIYF.

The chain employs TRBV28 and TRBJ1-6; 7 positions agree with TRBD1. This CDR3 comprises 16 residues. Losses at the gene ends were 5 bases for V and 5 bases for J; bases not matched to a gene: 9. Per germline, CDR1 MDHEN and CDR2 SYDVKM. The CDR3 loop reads CASSTRQGQNNSPLHF. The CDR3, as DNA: TGTGCCAGCAGTACCAGACAGGGTCAGAATAATTCACCCCTCCACTTT.

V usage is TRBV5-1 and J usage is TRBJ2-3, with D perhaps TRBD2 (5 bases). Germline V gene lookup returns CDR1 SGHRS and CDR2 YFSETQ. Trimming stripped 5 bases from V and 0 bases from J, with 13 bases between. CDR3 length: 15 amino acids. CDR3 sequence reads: CASSSSSYSTDTQYF. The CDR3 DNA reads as TGCGCCAGCAGTTCTAGCTCCTATAGCACAGATACGCAGTATTTT.

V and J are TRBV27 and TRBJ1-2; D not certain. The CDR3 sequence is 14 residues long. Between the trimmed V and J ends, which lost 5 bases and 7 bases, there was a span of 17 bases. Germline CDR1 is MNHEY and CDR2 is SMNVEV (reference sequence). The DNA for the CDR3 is TGTGCCAGCAGTAATTCTCTCGGTCGCGGTGGCTACACCTTC. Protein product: CASSNSLGRGGYTF.

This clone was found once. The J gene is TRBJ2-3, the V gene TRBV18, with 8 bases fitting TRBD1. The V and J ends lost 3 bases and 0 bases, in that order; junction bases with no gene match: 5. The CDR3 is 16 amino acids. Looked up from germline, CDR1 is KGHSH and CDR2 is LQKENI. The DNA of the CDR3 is TGTGCCAGCTCACCGAGACAGGGGACTAGCACAGATACGCAGTATTTT. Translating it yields CASSPRQGTSTDTQYF.

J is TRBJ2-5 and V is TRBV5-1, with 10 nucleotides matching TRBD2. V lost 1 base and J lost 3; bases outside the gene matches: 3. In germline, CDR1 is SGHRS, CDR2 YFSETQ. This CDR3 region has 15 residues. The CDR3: CASSLLLAGEETQYF. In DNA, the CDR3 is TGCGCCAGCAGCTTGCTCCTAGCGGGAGAAGAGACCCAGTACTTC. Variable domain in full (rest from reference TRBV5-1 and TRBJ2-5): KAGVTQTPRYLIKTRGQQVTLSCSPISGHRSVSWYQQTPGQGLQFLFEYFSETQRNKGNFPGRFSGRQFSNSRSEMNVSTLELGDSALYLCASSLLLAGEETQYFGPGTRLLVL.

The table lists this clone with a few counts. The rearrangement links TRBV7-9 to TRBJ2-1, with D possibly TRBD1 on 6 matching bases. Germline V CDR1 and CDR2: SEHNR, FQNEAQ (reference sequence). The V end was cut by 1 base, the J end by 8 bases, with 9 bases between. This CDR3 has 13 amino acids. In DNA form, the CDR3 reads TGTGCCAGCAGCTTAGGTGAGGGGGATGAGCAGTTCTTC. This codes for CASSLGEGDEQFF.

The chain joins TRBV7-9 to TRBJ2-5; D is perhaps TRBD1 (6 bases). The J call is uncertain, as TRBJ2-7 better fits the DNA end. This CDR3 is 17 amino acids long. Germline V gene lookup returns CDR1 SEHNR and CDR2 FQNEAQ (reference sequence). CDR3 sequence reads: CASSATGRTQGWYEQYF. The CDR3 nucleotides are TGTGCCAGCAGCGCGACAGGACGGACCCAAGGTTGGTACGAGCAGTACTTC.

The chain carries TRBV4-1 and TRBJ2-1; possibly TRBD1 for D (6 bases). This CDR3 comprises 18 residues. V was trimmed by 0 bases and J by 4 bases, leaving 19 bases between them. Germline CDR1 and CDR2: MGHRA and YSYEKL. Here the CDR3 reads CASSQDRSAQGNYNEQFF. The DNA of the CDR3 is TGCGCCAGCAGCCAAGATCGATCGGCACAGGGAAATTACAATGAGCAGTTCTTC.

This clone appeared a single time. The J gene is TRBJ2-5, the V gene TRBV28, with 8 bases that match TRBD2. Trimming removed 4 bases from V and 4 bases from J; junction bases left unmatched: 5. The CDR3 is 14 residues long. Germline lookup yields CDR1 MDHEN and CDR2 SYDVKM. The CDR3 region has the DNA TGTGCCAGCAGTTCGAGCGGGAGCGGAGAGACCCAGTACTTC. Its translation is CASSSSGSGETQYF.

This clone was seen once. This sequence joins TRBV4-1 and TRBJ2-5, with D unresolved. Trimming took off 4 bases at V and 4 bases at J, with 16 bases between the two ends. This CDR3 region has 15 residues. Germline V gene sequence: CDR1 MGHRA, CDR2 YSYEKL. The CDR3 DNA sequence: TGCGCCAGCAGCCGTCAGAGGCACGAGCTAGAGACCCAGTACTTC. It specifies CASSRQRHELETQYF.

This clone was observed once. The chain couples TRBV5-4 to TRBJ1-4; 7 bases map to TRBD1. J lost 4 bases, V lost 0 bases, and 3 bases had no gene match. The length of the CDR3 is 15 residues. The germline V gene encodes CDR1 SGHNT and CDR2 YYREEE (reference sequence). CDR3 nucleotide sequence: TGTGCCAGCAGCTTGGGGGGACAGTATAATGAAAAACTGTTTTTT. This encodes CASSLGGQYNEKLFF.

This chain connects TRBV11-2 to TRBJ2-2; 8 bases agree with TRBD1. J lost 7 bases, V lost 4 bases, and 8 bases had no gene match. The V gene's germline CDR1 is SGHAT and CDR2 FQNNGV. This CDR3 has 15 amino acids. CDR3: CASSSGQGVGGELFF. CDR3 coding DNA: TGTGCCAGCAGCTCCGGACAGGGAGTCGGCGGGGAGCTGTTTTTT.

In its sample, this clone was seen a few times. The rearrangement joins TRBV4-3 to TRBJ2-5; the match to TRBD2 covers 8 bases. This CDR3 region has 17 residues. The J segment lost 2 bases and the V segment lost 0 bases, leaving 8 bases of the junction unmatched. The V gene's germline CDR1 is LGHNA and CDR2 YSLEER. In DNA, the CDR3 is TGCGCCAGCAGCCAAGATTTCGCTAGCGGGCCACAAGAGACCCAGTACTTC. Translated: CASSQDFASGPQETQYF.

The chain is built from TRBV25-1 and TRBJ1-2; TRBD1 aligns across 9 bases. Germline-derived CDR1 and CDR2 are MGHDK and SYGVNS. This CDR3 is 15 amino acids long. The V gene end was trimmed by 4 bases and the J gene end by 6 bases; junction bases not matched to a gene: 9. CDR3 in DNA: TGTGCCAGCAGTGCACGGGACAGGGACCTGGATGGCTACACCTTC. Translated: CASSARDRDLDGYTF.

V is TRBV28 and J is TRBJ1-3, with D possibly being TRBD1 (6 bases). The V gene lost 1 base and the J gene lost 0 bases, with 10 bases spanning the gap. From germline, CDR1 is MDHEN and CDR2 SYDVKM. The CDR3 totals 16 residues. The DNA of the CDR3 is TGTGCCAGCAGTTTATCCTGGACAGCCTCTGGAAACACCATATATTTT. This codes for CASSLSWTASGNTIYF.

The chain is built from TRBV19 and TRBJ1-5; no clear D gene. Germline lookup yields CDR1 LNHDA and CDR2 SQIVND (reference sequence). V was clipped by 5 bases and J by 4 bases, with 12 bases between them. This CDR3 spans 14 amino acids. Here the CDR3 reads CASSDTGGNQPQHF. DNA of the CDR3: TGTGCCAGTAGTGACACCGGAGGGAATCAGCCCCAGCATTTT. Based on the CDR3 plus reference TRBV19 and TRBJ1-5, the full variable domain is DGGITQSPKYLFRKEGQNVTLSCEQNLNHDAMYWYRQDPGQGLRLIYYSQIVNDFQKGDIAEGYSVSREKKESFPLTVTSAQKNPTAFYLCASSDTGGNQPQHFGDGTRLSIL.

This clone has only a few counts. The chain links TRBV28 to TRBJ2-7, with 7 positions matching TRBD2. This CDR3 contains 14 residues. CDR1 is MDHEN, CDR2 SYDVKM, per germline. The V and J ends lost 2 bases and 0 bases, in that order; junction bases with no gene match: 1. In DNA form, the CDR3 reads TGTGCCAGCAGTTTACCGGGGGGCTCCTACGAGCAGTACTTC. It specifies CASSLPGGSYEQYF.

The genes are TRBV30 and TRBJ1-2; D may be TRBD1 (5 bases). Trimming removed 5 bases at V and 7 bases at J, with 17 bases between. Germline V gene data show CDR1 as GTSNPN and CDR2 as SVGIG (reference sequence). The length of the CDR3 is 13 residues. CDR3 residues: CAWGGSGVRGYTF. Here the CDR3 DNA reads TGTGCCTGGGGGGGGTCAGGCGTACGTGGCTACACCTTC.

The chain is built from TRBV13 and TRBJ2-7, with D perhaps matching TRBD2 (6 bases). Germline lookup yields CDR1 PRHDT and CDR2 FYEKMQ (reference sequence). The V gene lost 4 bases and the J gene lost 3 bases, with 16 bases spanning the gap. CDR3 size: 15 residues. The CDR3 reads CASSSKTGLLYEQYF. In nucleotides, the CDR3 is TGTGCCAGCAGCTCTAAAACGGGACTTCTCTACGAGCAGTACTTC.